The 4 T cell receptor beta chains presented below share a single source sample, sequenced in a study of low-dose radiotherapy and immunotherapy resistance in tumors (dated by TCRdb to between 2021 and 2023). This sample's time point label indicates: before trial treatment. Data came from an Illumina MiniSeq. TCRs were amplified for about 22 PCR cycles with Phusion, using a constant-region primer paired with the adapter attached to the V primers. TCRdb itself trimmed the public reads at Q25 with fastp, ran MiXCR and retained productive beta chains. Entries that share a CDR3 protein sequence are merged under the most common genes and DNA. This sample holds tens of thousands of distinct CDR3 sequences; about 10% were observed only once. The top ten hold about 6% of the sample. The sequencing here drew on PBMCs, taken before treatment. The receptors stem from a female donor with ovarian cancer.

This clonotype was found many times. This rearrangement joins TRBV28 to TRBJ2-3, with TRBD2 as a possible D gene (6 bases). CDR3 length: 15 amino acids. The V gene lost 6 bases and the J gene lost 1 base, with 14 bases spanning the gap. Germline CDR1 reads MDHEN; CDR2 reads SYDVKM. The CDR3 loop is CASRADYKGTDTQYF. In nucleotides, the CDR3 is TGTGCCAGCAGGGCGGACTATAAAGGCACAGATACGCAGTATTTT.

There are many counts of this clonotype. V and J are TRBV11-2 and TRBJ2-3; 7 bases agree with TRBD2. The length of the CDR3 is 15 residues. From germline, CDR1 is SGHAT and CDR2 FQNNGV. The V and J ends lost 4 bases and 4 bases, in that order; junction bases with no gene match: 8. In DNA, the CDR3 is TGTGCCAGCAGCTCCCTGGGAGGGCGGGCAGATACGCAGTATTTT. It is translated as CASSSLGGRADTQYF.

At least ten counts were recorded for this clonotype. The CDR3 loop is CASSRGTGGYNEQFF. For the CDR3, the DNA is TGTGCCAGCTCACGAGGGACAGGGGGCTACAATGAGCAGTTCTTC. J is TRBJ2-1 and V is TRBV18; TRBD1 aligns across 11 bases. CDR3 length equals 15 residues. J gave up 3 bases and V 4 bases, and 2 bases lay outside the gene matches. Germline assignment: CDR1 KGHSH and CDR2 LQKENI. Drawing the rest from reference TRBV18 and TRBJ2-1, the complete variable domain is NAGVMQNPRHLVRRRGQEARLRCSPMKGHSHVYWYRQLPEEGLKFMVYLQKENIIDESGMPKERFSAEFPKEGPSILRIQQVVRGDSAAYFCASSRGTGGYNEQFFGPGTRLTVL.

This clonotype was picked up many times. The rearrangement links TRBV29-1 to TRBJ2-7, with 10 bases identical to TRBD1. This CDR3 is 13 amino acids long. V gave up 8 bases and J gave up 6 bases; unmatched junction bases: 10. Looked up from germline, CDR1 is SQVTM and CDR2 is ANQGSEA. The chain's CDR3 is CSFTRDRGAEQYF. CDR3 in DNA: TGCAGCTTCACCCGGGACAGGGGAGCCGAGCAGTACTTC.